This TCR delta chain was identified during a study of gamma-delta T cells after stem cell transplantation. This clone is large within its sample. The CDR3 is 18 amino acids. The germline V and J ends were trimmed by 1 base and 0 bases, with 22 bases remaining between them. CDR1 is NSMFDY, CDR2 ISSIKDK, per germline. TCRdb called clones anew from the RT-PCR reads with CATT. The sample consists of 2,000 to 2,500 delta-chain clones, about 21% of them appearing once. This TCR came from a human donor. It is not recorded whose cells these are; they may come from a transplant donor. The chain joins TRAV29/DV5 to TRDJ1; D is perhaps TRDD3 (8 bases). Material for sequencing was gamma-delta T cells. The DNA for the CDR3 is TGTGCAGCAAGCCGGAACAGGTTCCTACTGGGGGACACCGATAAACTCATCTTT. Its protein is CAASRNRFLLGDTDKLIF. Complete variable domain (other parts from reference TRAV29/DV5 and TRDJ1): DQQVKQNSPSLSVQEGRISILNCDYTNSMFDYFLWYKKYPAEGPTFLISISSIKDKNEDGRFTVFLNKSAKHLSLHIVPSQPGDSAVYFCAASRNRFLLGDTDKLIFGKGTRVTVEP.